Listed below are T cell receptor beta chains from one sample, sequenced in a study of blood T cell repertoires in COVID-19. Repertoires were generated with immunoSEQ multiplex PCR, while TCRdb's copy carries only in-frame clones and drops some. The table has around 200,000 clones, 84% seen once. What was sequenced was peripheral blood. All receptors derive from an elderly woman with active or convalescent COVID-19. Each CDR3 is given with its conserved first and last residue. D genes are given only for firm matches. Part of the rows lack a size; the others show once, few, many or a class for expanded clones.

TRBV5-1	NA	NA	TRBJ2-2	TGCGCCAGCACCAAGGGGGGGGCGCGGGGCACCGGGGAGCTGTTTTTT	CASTKGGARGTGELFF
TRBV9	NA	NA	TRBJ2-1	TGTGCCAGCAGCGTCGAACTAGGCAGGGGCCTCGATGAGCAGTTCTTC	CASSVELGRGLDEQFF
TRBV15	NA	NA	TRBJ2-5	TGTGCCACCAGCAGAGGCGGGGCGGGACTAGAGACCCAGTACTTC	CATSRGGAGLETQYF
TRBV4-1	NA	NA	TRBJ2-2	TGCGCCAGCAGCCAAGGTACTAGCCGGACCGGGGAGCTGTTTTTT	CASSQGTSRTGELFF
TRBV24-1	TRBD2	NA	TRBJ2-3	TGTGCCACCAGTGATTTCTGGCGGGGGGGCACAGATACGCAGTATTTT	CATSDFWRGGTDTQYF
TRBV28	TRBD1	NA	TRBJ1-2	TGTGCCAGCGCATCCCAAGGGACAGGGGGTGGCTACACCTTC	CASASQGTGGGYTF
TRBV6-5	NA	NA	TRBJ2-7	TGTGCCAGCAGGAGTAGTTCCTACGAGCAGTACTTC	CASRSSSYEQYF
TRBV5-6	NA	few	TRBJ1-5	TGTGCCAGCAGCTTGTCGGGGAATCAGCCCCAGCATTTT	CASSLSGNQPQHF
TRBV21-1	NA	NA	TRBJ2-7	TGTGCCAGCAGCAAAGTGGCCCCCTTC	CASSKVAPF
TRBV11-3	TRBD2	NA	TRBJ2-4	TGTGCCAGCAGCTTAGTCGGGGGGAGGTCCAAAAACATTCAGTACTTC	CASSLVGGRSKNIQYF
TRBV19	NA	few	TRBJ2-7	TGTGCCAGTAGTATTCGCCTAGCGAGCTACGAGCAGTACTTC	CASSIRLASYEQYF
TRBV5-5	NA	NA	TRBJ1-3	TGTGCCAGCAGCTTGGATCCGGGTGGAAACACCATATATTTT	CASSLDPGGNTIYF
TRBV7-8	TRBD2	few	TRBJ2-1	TGTGCCAGCAGTTCGCGGGGGGGCCGACACAATGAGCAGTTCTTC	CASSSRGGRHNEQFF
TRBV7-2	NA	NA	TRBJ2-5	TGTGCCAGCAGCTCCCAGGGCCATCAAGAGACCCAGTACTTC	CASSSQGHQETQYF
TRBV28	NA	few	TRBJ1-4	TGTGCCAGCAGTTTGTGGCAGTCGAGGGAAAAACTGTTTTTT	CASSLWQSREKLFF
TRBV9	NA	few	TRBJ1-1	TGTGCCAGCAGCCTATCGCAGGTGGGCACTGAAGCTTTCTTT	CASSLSQVGTEAFF
TRBV9	NA	NA	TRBJ2-3	TGTGCCAGCAGCGTATGGGCGAGCACAGATACGCAGTATTTT	CASSVWASTDTQYF
TRBV5-4	NA	NA	TRBJ2-1	TGTGCCAGCAGCCCGGTAGGCCGAAGGAGCGATGAGCAGTTCTTC	CASSPVGRRSDEQFF
TRBV11-2	NA	NA	TRBJ1-2	TGTGCCAGCAGCTTAGGGGCGGGGGTCTATGGCTACACCTTC	CASSLGAGVYGYTF
TRBV4-1	TRBD1	NA	TRBJ2-2	TGCGCCAGCAGCCTTGGGACAGGGGGGGACACCGGGGAGCTGTTTTTT	CASSLGTGGDTGELFF
TRBV24-1	TRBD1	once	TRBJ2-1	TGTGCCACCAGTGATTTCGGGACAGGGGACAATTACAATGAGCAGTTCTTC	CATSDFGTGDNYNEQFF
TRBV27	NA	NA	TRBJ2-7	TGTGCCAGCAGTTTATTGGGGCAGGATACCTACGAGCAGTACTTC	CASSLLGQDTYEQYF
TRBV2	TRBD1	NA	TRBJ2-3	TGTGCCAGCATGGGACAGGTTCGCACAGATACGCAGTATTTT	CASMGQVRTDTQYF
TRBV6-5	NA	once	TRBJ2-2	TGTGCCAGCAGCCGGGACTCCTCGCCCGGGGAGCTGTTTTTT	CASSRDSSPGELFF
TRBV5-8	TRBD1	NA	TRBJ2-1	TGTGCCAGCAGCCCGGACAGGGTCCGCTGGGGGAATGAGCAGTTCTTC	CASSPDRVRWGNEQFF
TRBV11-3	NA	NA	TRBJ2-1	TGTGCCAGCAGCTTCGGCAGGGTCAATGAGCAGTTCTTC	CASSFGRVNEQFF
TRBV5-1	TRBD1	NA	TRBJ1-1	TGCGCCAGCAGCTCCACTACAGGGGGGGATACTGAAGCTTTCTTT	CASSSTTGGDTEAFF
TRBV12-3/TRBV12-4	NA	NA	TRBJ2-3	TGTGCCAGCAGAAATACAGCTACAGATACGCAGTATTTT	CASRNTATDTQYF
TRBV18	NA	NA	TRBJ1-1	TGTGCCAGCTCGCGACAGGAGAACACTGAAGCTTTCTTT	CASSRQENTEAFF
TRBV5-6	TRBD1	NA	TRBJ1-5	TGTGCCAGCAGCTCGACAGGGGAGGACCAGCCCCAGCATTTT	CASSSTGEDQPQHF
TRBV19	NA	NA	TRBJ2-2	TGTGCCAGTAGTAGAAACAGCAACACCGGGGAGCTGTTTTTT	CASSRNSNTGELFF
TRBV3-1/TRBV3-2	TRBD2	NA	TRBJ2-5	TGTGCCAGCAGCCAAGACGGTCGCCTAGCGGGAGGAGAGACCCAGTACTTC	CASSQDGRLAGGETQYF
TRBV19	TRBD1	NA	TRBJ2-7	TGTGCCAGTAGTATTGCCGCTGGGACAGGGACCTACGAGCAGTACTTC	CASSIAAGTGTYEQYF
TRBV5-1	TRBD2	NA	TRBJ2-3	TGCGCCAGCAGCGGGACTAGCGGCACAGATACGCAGTATTTT	CASSGTSGTDTQYF
TRBV11-3	NA	NA	TRBJ2-3	TGTGCCAGCAGCTTACGAATGGCCAGGCCCCCCTTTCCCCCTACAGATACGCAGTATTTT	CASSLRMARPPFPPTDTQYF
TRBV5-4	TRBD2	NA	TRBJ2-2	TGTGCCAGCAGTCCCGGGACTAGCGGCCGAACTAACACCGGGGAGCTGTTTTTT	CASSPGTSGRTNTGELFF
TRBV11-2	NA	NA	TRBJ1-3	TGTGCCAGCAGCTTAGAGCCAGGCAACTCTGGAAACACCATATATTTT	CASSLEPGNSGNTIYF
TRBV9	TRBD1	NA	TRBJ2-5	TGTGCCAGCAGCGTAGCTGGTGGGACAGGGGAGGGGACCCAGTACTTC	CASSVAGGTGEGTQYF
TRBV7-8	TRBD2	NA	TRBJ2-3	TGTGCCAGCAGCCATAGCGGGGCCGGCACAGATACGCAGTATTTT	CASSHSGAGTDTQYF
TRBV6-4	TRBD1	NA	TRBJ2-3	TGTGCCAGCAGTCGTTACGGGACAGGGGGAACAGATACGCAGTATTTT	CASSRYGTGGTDTQYF
TRBV6-5	NA	NA	TRBJ2-5	TGTGCCAGCAGTTTTCTCCAAGAGACCCAGTACTTC	CASSFLQETQYF
TRBV5-6	TRBD1	NA	TRBJ2-7	TGTGCCAGCAGCCGGAGGACAGGCAGCTCCTACGAGCAGTACTTC	CASSRRTGSSYEQYF
TRBV27	NA	many	TRBJ2-3	TGTGCCAGCAGTCCTTCATGGCGGGGCACAGATACGCAGTATTTT	CASSPSWRGTDTQYF
TRBV6-4	TRBD1	NA	TRBJ2-2	TGTGCCAGCAGTGCGGGACAGACCGGGGAGCTGTTTTTT	CASSAGQTGELFF
TRBV11-2	NA	NA	TRBJ2-5	TGTGCCAGCAGCTTAGGCTCACTCCAAGAGACCCAGTACTTC	CASSLGSLQETQYF
TRBV4-2	NA	NA	TRBJ2-2	TGTGCCAGCAGCCCAGCGGTCGTACGGGCCACCGGGGAGCTGTTTTTT	CASSPAVVRATGELFF
TRBV11-3	NA	NA	TRBJ1-3	TGTGCCAGCAGCCCAGGGGAGTCGGGAAACACCATATATTTT	CASSPGESGNTIYF
TRBV19	NA	NA	TRBJ2-7	TGTGCCAGTAGTTCACCCGGGACAACCTCCTACGAGCAGTACTTC	CASSSPGTTSYEQYF
TRBV2	NA	NA	TRBJ1-2	TGTGCCAGCAGTGATCTGGGCCGGCCCGGTGGCTACACCTTC	CASSDLGRPGGYTF
TRBV5-1	NA	NA	TRBJ2-7	TGCGCCAGCAGCTTGGCTCTTGCGAGCCCGTTCGAGCAGTACTTC	CASSLALASPFEQYF
TRBV7-2	TRBD1	NA	TRBJ2-3	TGTGCCAGCAGCTCTACAGGGGCAGATACGCAGTATTTT	CASSSTGADTQYF
TRBV19	TRBD1	NA	TRBJ2-7	TGTGCCAGTAGTAGCCAAACAGGGGGCGAGCAGTACTTC	CASSSQTGGEQYF
TRBV5-1	TRBD2	NA	TRBJ2-1	TGCGCCAGCAGCTTCGGGACTAGCGAGTACAATGAGCAGTTCTTC	CASSFGTSEYNEQFF
TRBV6-5	NA	NA	TRBJ1-2	TGTGCCAGCAGATCCTCCCAGGGTCCATTTTATGGCTACACCTTC	CASRSSQGPFYGYTF
TRBV5-6	TRBD2	NA	TRBJ2-7	TGTGCCAGCAGCTCGGGACTAGCGGGAGGAACCTACGAGCAGTACTTC	CASSSGLAGGTYEQYF
TRBV7-9	TRBD1	NA	TRBJ1-5	TGTGCCAGCAGCCCCGACAGGGGTGGTAATCAGCCCCAGCATTTT	CASSPDRGGNQPQHF
TRBV9	NA	NA	TRBJ2-6	TGTGCCAGCAGCGTAGTAGCGCCTGGGGCCAACGTCCTGACTTTC	CASSVVAPGANVLTF
TRBV7-9	NA	NA	TRBJ1-6	TGTGCCAGCAGCAAGGGAGCCCAGACCCTCCACTTT	CASSKGAQTLHF